This T cell receptor (beta chain) was sequenced during a study of OX40 agonist ivuxolimab in advanced cancers. Study context: Cohort: 80% to 85% men, mean age approximately 66, aged about 23 to 79.

Autoimmune disease history or systemic immunosuppression excluded patients. The sampling schedule covered blood at baseline, cycle 4 day 1, and cycle 7 day 1. TCRdb keeps only in-frame clones here, not all; method: immunoSEQ multiplex PCR. The sample lists about 47,000 clones; roughly 84% were seen once. This CDR3 has 16 residues. CDR1 is MNHEY and CDR2 is SMNVEV in the germline V gene (reference sequence). V was cut by 6 bases and J by 9 bases, with 26 bases left in between. The rearrangement joins TRBV27 to TRBJ2-5; possible D gene TRBD2, 6 bases. Specimen: CD4+ or CD8+ T cells sorted from blood, collected in a trial of the OX40 agonist ivuxolimab. The TCR was taken from an adult with an advanced solid tumor such as melanoma, head and neck, liver or kidney cancer. The CDR3 DNA is TGTGCCAGCAGATCCCTACCAACGGGACTCCCGGAGGCCCAGTACTTC. This codes for CASRSLPTGLPEAQYF.